This T cell receptor beta chain stems from a study of post-analysis software for immune sequencing data. The wider study: Patients with relapsing-remitting, secondary progressive and progressive-relapsing multiple sclerosis courses were all represented. Findings of the study overall: Multiple sclerosis was associated with a significant reduction in normalized Chao1 diversity relative to controls. Pronounced co-clustering by F measure was evident among identically batched samples. Patients showed TRBV5-6, TRBV5-1 and TRBV20-1 among five TRBV segments more frequent than in controls.

Tagging with unique molecular identifiers was a feature of the TCR beta cDNA libraries. T cells numbering roughly 1 to 10 million yielded about 500,000 cDNA molecules. A single record per CDR3 protein comes from TCRdb applying MiXCR to the PCR reads. The sample records 700,000 to 800,000 distinct CDR3 sequences, 25% to 30% being singletons. This CDR3 comprises 15 residues. The germline V gene has CDR1 SGHRS and CDR2 YFSETQ. The ends were cut back, 4 bases at V and 2 bases at J, with 15 bases in the middle. Concerning this clonotype itself: Antigen unknown.

This clonotype was obtained from a girl aged 10 to 17 with multiple sclerosis. V and J are TRBV5-1 and TRBJ2-5; TRBD1 or TRBD2 may be the D gene (5 bases each). Sequences were obtained from blood. The CDR3 reads CASSQPGRRQETQYF. In DNA form, the CDR3 reads TGCGCCAGCAGCCAGCCGGGACGGAGACAAGAGACCCAGTACTTC.